Included here is one T cell receptor beta chain sequence, with context. What this receptor recognizes is not known. No base qualities exist here, and no much larger clone lies one base off it. This sample was taken from a study of control samples from healthy donors and cancer patients (dated by TCRdb to the early 2020s). Libraries came from the immunoSEQ multiplex PCR assay. TCRdb holds this immuneACCESS table with in-frame rearrangements only. Some clones are missing; in checked studies, unresolved V genes explain under half, and the rest has no known cause. This sample holds hundreds of thousands of clones; over 75% were observed only once. Clones ranked in the top ten supply around 6.4% of the sample. The germline V gene (reference sequence) gives CDR1 as DFQATT and CDR2 as SNEGSKA. The CDR3 starts with the cysteine, ends with the phenylalanine, and has 11 residues. Here the CDR3 DNA is all that survives: 33 bases in frame from base 1. V is shortened by 5 bases, J by 10 bases, and the region joining them spans 14 bases.

Sequences were obtained from PBMCs. The V and J genes are TRBV20-1 and TRBJ1-1; 5 matching bases give a weak D call of TRBD1. The sequence derives from a middle-aged man with head and neck cancer. The base sequence is TGCAGTGCTTCCGATGGGGCTGGAGCTTTCTTT. This sequence encodes CSASDGAGAFF.